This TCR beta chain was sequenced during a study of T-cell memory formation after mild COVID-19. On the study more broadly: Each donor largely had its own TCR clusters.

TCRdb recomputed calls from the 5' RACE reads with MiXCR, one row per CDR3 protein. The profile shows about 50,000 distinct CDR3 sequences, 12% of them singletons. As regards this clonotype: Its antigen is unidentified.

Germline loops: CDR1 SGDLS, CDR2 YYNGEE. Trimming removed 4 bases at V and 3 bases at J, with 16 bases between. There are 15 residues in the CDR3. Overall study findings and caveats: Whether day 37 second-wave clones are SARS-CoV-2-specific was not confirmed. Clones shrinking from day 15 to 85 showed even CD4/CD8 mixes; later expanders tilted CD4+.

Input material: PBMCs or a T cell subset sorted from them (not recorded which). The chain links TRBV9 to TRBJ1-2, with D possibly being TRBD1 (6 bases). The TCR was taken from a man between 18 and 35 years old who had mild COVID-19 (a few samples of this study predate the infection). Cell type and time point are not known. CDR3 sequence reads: CASSPRSGVDYGYTF. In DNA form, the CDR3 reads TGTGCCAGCAGCCCGAGGTCAGGGGTAGACTATGGCTACACCTTC.